Below are 30 T cell receptor beta chains sequenced from a single sample in a study of CD8+CD57+ T cells in acquired aplastic anemia. Patients who underwent sequencing had shown CD8+CD57+ cell expansion by flow cytometry. CDR3 and TCR beta VDJ profiling relied on a genomic DNA template. MiXCR, applied by TCRdb to the reads, yields one record per CDR3 protein. The sample has fewer than 200,000 distinct CDR3 sequences; 60% to 80% are singletons. Input material: sorted CD4+, CD8+, or CD8+CD57+ T cells (not recorded which) from PBMCs. The receptors stem from a human donor with aplastic anemia.

This clonotype was recorded only once. V gene TRBV5-1 combines with J gene TRBJ2-7; unclear D gene. CDR1 and CDR2 (germline): SGHRS, YFSETQ. V was trimmed by 0 bases and J by 6 bases, leaving 7 bases between them. CDR3 length: 12 amino acids. CDR3 residues: CASSLELGEQYF. The CDR3 bases are TGCGCCAGCAGCTTGGAGTTGGGCGAGCAGTACTTC.

The chain uses TRBV12-3 or TRBV12-4 and TRBJ2-7; D not certain. The CDR3 totals 12 residues. The V end lost 5 bases, the J end lost 3 bases, and 8 bases lay between the germline ends. Written as DNA, the CDR3 is TGTGCCAGCAGTCCCAATCTCTACGAGCAGTACTTC. This gives the protein CASSPNLYEQYF.

This chain connects TRBV7-7 to TRBJ2-7; D unresolved. Germline CDR1 and CDR2: SSHAT and FNYEAQ (reference sequence). This CDR3 contains 13 residues. The V end was cut by 8 bases, the J end by 4 bases, with 15 bases between. The CDR3 region is CASSGRGSYEQYF. CDR3 bases: TGTGCCAGCTCAGGCAGAGGCTCATACGAGCAGTACTTC. Full variable domain (rest looked up from reference TRBV7-7 and TRBJ2-7): GAGVSQSPRYKVTKRGQDVTLRCDPISSHATLYWYQQALGQGPEFLTYFNYEAQPDKSGLPSDRFSAERPEGSISTLTIQRTEQRDSAMYRCASSGRGSYEQYFGPGTRLTVT.

The chain carries TRBV11-2 and TRBJ2-3; D could derive from TRBD1 or TRBD2 (5 bases each). The CDR3 runs to 14 residues. Germline CDR1 and CDR2: SGHAT and FQNNGV. Trimming shortened V by 5 bases and J by 5 bases, and 14 bases separated the two germline ends. The chain's CDR3 is CASSPGTVVDTQYF. The CDR3 coding sequence is TGTGCCAGCAGCCCAGGGACGGTCGTAGATACGCAGTATTTT.

The chain combines TRBV29-1 with TRBJ2-3; D is ambiguous. CDR1 and CDR2 (germline): SQVTM, ANQGSEA. V lost 6 bases to trimming and J lost 1 base, with 8 bases between them. The CDR3 has 12 residues. The CDR3: CSVKVGTDTQYF. As DNA, the CDR3 is TGCAGCGTAAAGGTCGGCACAGATACGCAGTATTTT.

This clonotype has more than one count but fewer than ten. This chain uses TRBV20-1 with TRBJ1-2; D perhaps matches TRBD1 (5 bases). The V and J ends lost 6 bases and 8 bases respectively, with 19 bases between them. Per germline, CDR1 DFQATT and CDR2 SNEGSKA (reference sequence). The CDR3 is 13 amino acids. In DNA form, the CDR3 reads TGCAGTGCGATTCCCTCCTGGGGGTACGGCTACACCTTC. Its protein is CSAIPSWGYGYTF.

J is TRBJ2-7 and V is TRBV4-1; 7 bases fit TRBD1. This CDR3 has 15 amino acids. Trimming cost V 6 bases and J 0 bases; bases outside gene matches: 8. The germline V gene has CDR1 MGHRA and CDR2 YSYEKL. The CDR3 loop reads CASRAVQGVSYEQYF. The CDR3 region has the DNA TGCGCCAGCAGAGCGGTGCAGGGGGTCTCCTACGAGCAGTACTTC.

The rearrangement links TRBV5-1 to TRBJ2-7, with D possibly being TRBD2 (5 bases). Germline CDR1 SGHRS, CDR2 YFSETQ. The V gene lost 3 bases and the J gene lost 1 base, with 11 bases spanning the gap. This CDR3 has 14 amino acids. CDR3 in amino acids: CASSSVAGSYEQYF. The CDR3 DNA sequence: TGCGCCAGCAGCTCCGTGGCGGGTTCCTACGAGCAGTACTTC. The full variable domain, rest sourced from reference TRBV5-1 and TRBJ2-7, is KAGVTQTPRYLIKTRGQQVTLSCSPISGHRSVSWYQQTPGQGLQFLFEYFSETQRNKGNFPGRFSGRQFSNSRSEMNVSTLELGDSALYLCASSSVAGSYEQYFGPGTRLTVT.

V usage is TRBV7-8 and J usage is TRBJ1-2; unclear D gene. This CDR3 spans 14 amino acids. V lost 1 base to trimming and J lost 0 bases, with 6 bases between them. CDR1 and CDR2 from the germline V gene are SGHVS and FQNEAQ. The CDR3 loop is CASSLDRSNYGYTF. The CDR3 DNA sequence: TGTGCCAGCAGCTTAGATAGGTCTAACTATGGCTACACCTTC.

CDR3 amino acids: CAISESAPGQGTDTQYF. The CDR3 region has the DNA TGTGCCATCAGTGAGTCCGCTCCGGGACAGGGAACAGATACGCAGTATTTT. This sequence joins TRBV10-3 and TRBJ2-3; 9 bases map to TRBD1. The CDR3 has 17 amino acids. CDR1 is ENHRY and CDR2 is SYGVKD in the germline V gene. V gave up 0 bases and J gave up 3 bases; unmatched junction bases: 7.

This clonotype is a singleton in its sample. The chain carries TRBV6-6 and TRBJ1-1, with TRBD1 matching 11 bases. Germline lookup yields CDR1 MNHNY and CDR2 SVGAGI (reference sequence). This CDR3 region has 14 residues. J gave up 4 bases and V 10 bases, and 8 bases lay outside the gene matches. Here the CDR3 reads CATRDRGSATEAFF. DNA for the CDR3: TGTGCCACACGGGACAGGGGGTCGGCCACTGAAGCTTTCTTT.

The V gene is TRBV20-1, the J gene TRBJ2-1, with D perhaps TRBD1 or TRBD2 (5 bases each). Looked up from germline, CDR1 is DFQATT and CDR2 is SNEGSKA (reference sequence). Trimming took 5 bases from V and 7 from J, leaving 12 bases between them. The CDR3 spans 12 residues. The CDR3 protein is CSASGPWNEQFF. CDR3 nucleotide sequence: TGCAGTGCTTCGGGGCCTTGGAATGAGCAGTTCTTC.

The chain employs TRBV7-6 and TRBJ1-1; D perhaps matches TRBD1 (6 bases). The V end lost 7 bases, the J end lost 1 base, and 16 bases lay between the germline ends. CDR3 size: 15 residues. Germline V gene data show CDR1 as SGHVS and CDR2 as FNYEAQ. The CDR3 coding sequence is TGTGCCAGCATCCTTAGGGGGGGATCGAACACTGAAGCTTTCTTT. Its translation: CASILRGGSNTEAFF.

The count of this clonotype is one. The chain couples TRBV19 to TRBJ2-7, with TRBD1 matching 7 bases. The CDR3 runs to 14 residues. V lost 4 bases to trimming and J lost 2 bases; unmatched junction nucleotides: 5. The germline V gene has CDR1 LNHDA and CDR2 SQIVND (reference sequence). DNA of the CDR3: TGTGCCAGTAGTACAACAGGGGTGCCCTACGAGCAGTACTTC. Translated: CASSTTGVPYEQYF. The whole variable domain, filled in from reference TRBV19 and TRBJ2-7, reads DGGITQSPKYLFRKEGQNVTLSCEQNLNHDAMYWYRQDPGQGLRLIYYSQIVNDFQKGDIAEGYSVSREKKESFPLTVTSAQKNPTAFYLCASSTTGVPYEQYFGPGTRLTVT.

This rearrangement joins TRBV24-1 to TRBJ2-7; D remains ambiguous. The CDR3 is 14 amino acids. Trimming left V 4 bases short and J 5 bases short, with 14 bases between. The germline V gene encodes CDR1 KGHDR and CDR2 SFDVKD. The CDR3 sequence is CATSDTRSHHEQYF. CDR3 DNA sequence: TGTGCCACCAGTGACACACGATCCCACCACGAGCAGTACTTC.

The chain couples TRBV20-1 to TRBJ1-6, with D perhaps matching TRBD1 (5 bases). V lost 3 bases to trimming and J lost 9 bases, with 9 bases between them. CDR1 and CDR2 (germline): DFQATT, SNEGSKA (reference sequence). The CDR3 spans 12 residues. The CDR3 bases are TGCAGTGCTAGGGGTGGGGGTTCACCCCTCCACTTT. This codes for CSARGGGSPLHF.

A word on this clonotype: Without the conserved terminal phenylalanine or tryptophan, this CDR3 likely stems from a read error. The chain joins TRBV7-8 to TRBJ1-1; D not certain. The CDR3 consists of 15 residues. V was pared by 8 bases and J by 0 bases, with 16 bases between. Germline CDR1 and CDR2: SGHVS and FQNEAQ. The CDR3 coding sequence is TGTGCCAGCCGCGAGGCCGCGAATCTGAACACTGAAGCTTTCCTT. It encodes CASREAANLNTEAFL.

The gene calls are TRBV10-1 and TRBJ2-7; D possibly corresponds to TRBD1 (6 bases). The ends were cut back, 0 bases at V and 7 bases at J, with 13 bases in the middle. The CDR3 extends over 14 amino acids. Germline V gene data show CDR1 as WNHNN and CDR2 as SYGVQD (reference sequence). The CDR3 sequence is CASSESTGHREQYF. The CDR3 coding sequence is TGCGCCAGCAGTGAGTCCACAGGGCATCGGGAGCAGTACTTC.

This sequence joins TRBV24-1 and TRBJ2-3; D is tentatively TRBD1 or TRBD2 (6 bases each). Germline assignment: CDR1 KGHDR and CDR2 SFDVKD. Trimming took 4 bases from V and 6 from J, leaving 19 bases between them. The CDR3 consists of 16 residues. The CDR3 loop is CATSDPGRSGADTQYF. The CDR3 region has the DNA TGTGCCACCAGTGACCCGGGAAGATCGGGGGCCGATACGCAGTATTTT.

This clonotype was seen just once. The rearrangement uses TRBV25-1 and TRBJ2-1; D is perhaps TRBD2 (6 bases). The CDR3 loop spans 16 amino acids. Trimming took off 1 base at V and 4 bases at J, with 14 bases between the two ends. CDR1 is MGHDK, CDR2 SYGVNS, per germline. DNA for the CDR3: TGTGCCAGCAGTGAATTAGATAGCGGCCTGTACAATGAGCAGTTCTTC. This codes for CASSELDSGLYNEQFF.

The chain is built from TRBV7-3 and TRBJ2-3; TRBD1 agrees at 7 bases. CDR1 and CDR2 from the germline V gene are SGHTA and FQGTGA. This CDR3 has 17 amino acids. V lost 11 bases, J lost 0 bases, and 17 bases stayed unmatched. As DNA, the CDR3 is TGTGCCCTGGCACGCGAAGACAGGGTACAAAGCACAGATACGCAGTATTTT. This translates into CALAREDRVQSTDTQYF.

This sequence joins TRBV6-4 and TRBJ2-3, with TRBD2 matching over 8 bases. From germline, CDR1 is MRHNA and CDR2 SNTAGT. This CDR3 contains 15 residues. The V segment lost 0 bases and the J segment 6 bases; nucleotides outside the gene matches: 5. DNA of the CDR3: TGTGCCAGCAGTGACTCAGCGGGGGCCGGGGATACGCAGTATTTT. It codes for CASSDSAGAGDTQYF.

CDR3 region: CASSRRAGALYNEQFF. The CDR3 DNA follows: TGTGCCAGTAGTAGACGAGCGGGGGCCTTGTACAATGAGCAGTTCTTC. The chain joins TRBV19 to TRBJ2-1, with 8 bases aligning to TRBD2. Germline CDR1 LNHDA, CDR2 SQIVND (reference sequence). This CDR3 is 16 amino acids long. The junction had 9 bases not matched to a gene; V was cut back by 4 bases and J by 4 bases.

The chain links TRBV20-1 to TRBJ2-1; D is unclear. Trimming stripped 3 bases from V and 8 bases from J, with 2 bases between. The CDR3 contains 9 residues. Germline V lookup: CDR1 DFQATT, CDR2 SNEGSKA (reference sequence). The CDR3 protein is CSASDEQFF. The CDR3 bases are TGCAGTGCTAGTGATGAGCAGTTCTTC.

The V and J genes are TRBV9 and TRBJ1-5, with a tentative D call TRBD1 (6 bases). The CDR3 loop spans 13 amino acids. Trimming took 5 bases from V and 7 from J, leaving 13 bases between them. Germline V CDR1 and CDR2: SGDLS, YYNGEE. For the CDR3, the DNA is TGTGCCAGCAGTGAAGGGGGTATACAGCCCCAGCATTTT. This sequence encodes CASSEGGIQPQHF.

V is TRBV9 and J is TRBJ2-1; 8 bases align to TRBD1. J gave up 4 bases and V 7 bases, and 4 bases lay outside the gene matches. CDR1 SGDLS and CDR2 YYNGEE come from the germline V gene. The CDR3 is 13 amino acids. Here the CDR3 DNA reads TGTGCCAGCGGGAGACAGGGGTACAATGAGCAGTTCTTC. Residues: CASGRQGYNEQFF. Complete variable domain (other parts from reference TRBV9 and TRBJ2-1): DSGVTQTPKHLITATGQRVTLRCSPRSGDLSVYWYQQSLDQGLQFLIQYYNGEERAKGNILERFSAQQFPDLHSELNLSSLELGDSALYFCASGRQGYNEQFFGPGTRLTVL.

The rearrangement joins TRBV7-3 to TRBJ2-5, with a possible D match to TRBD2 (6 bases). The germline gives CDR1 SGHTA, CDR2 FQGTGA. This CDR3 region has 15 residues. Trimming left V 4 bases short and J 2 bases short, with 14 bases between. The CDR3 sequence: CASSSVGGSQETQYF. The DNA of the CDR3 is TGTGCCAGCAGCTCCGTTGGGGGGAGTCAAGAGACCCAGTACTTC.

The V call is TRBV7-2, the J call TRBJ2-5; the match to TRBD2 covers 8 bases. CDR3 length equals 12 residues. Germline loops: CDR1 SGHTA, CDR2 FQGNSA. Trimming took 8 bases from V and 5 from J; bases not matched to a gene: 4. CDR3 loop: CASRGGGETQYF. The CDR3 DNA is TGTGCCAGCCGGGGGGGCGGCGAGACCCAGTACTTC.

This clonotype was seen ten or more times. This chain joins TRBV6-4 and TRBJ2-5; D is unresolved. V gave up 5 bases and J gave up 4 bases, with 11 bases separating them. CDR3 size: 13 residues. The germline gives CDR1 MRHNA, CDR2 SNTAGT. The CDR3 sequence is CASSSTELETQYF. CDR3 nucleotides: TGTGCCAGCAGTTCAACAGAGCTAGAGACCCAGTACTTC.

For the CDR3, the DNA is TGTGCCAGCAGTGAGCGGGGTTCTAGCACAGATACGCAGTATTTT. Translated, it gives CASSERGSSTDTQYF. The chain has TRBV25-1 and TRBJ2-3; TRBD2 might be the D (6 bases). Germline lookup yields CDR1 MGHDK and CDR2 SYGVNS. V lost 3 bases to trimming and J lost 0 bases, with 10 bases between them. CDR3 length: 15 residues.